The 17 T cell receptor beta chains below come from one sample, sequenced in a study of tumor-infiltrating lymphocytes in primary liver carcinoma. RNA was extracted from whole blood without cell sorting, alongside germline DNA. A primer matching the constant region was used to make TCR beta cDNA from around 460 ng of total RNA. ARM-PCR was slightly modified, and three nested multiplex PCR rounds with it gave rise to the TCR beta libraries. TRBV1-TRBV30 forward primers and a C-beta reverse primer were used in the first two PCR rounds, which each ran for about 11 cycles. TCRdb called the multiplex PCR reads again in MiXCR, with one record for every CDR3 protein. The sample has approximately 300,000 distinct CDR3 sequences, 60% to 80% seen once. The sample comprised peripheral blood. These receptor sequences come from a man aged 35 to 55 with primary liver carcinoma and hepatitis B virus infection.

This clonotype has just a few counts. The CDR3 here is CASSPSSGGVTGELFF. The CDR3 nucleotides are TGTGCCAGCAGCCCATCTAGCGGGGGAGTCACCGGGGAGCTGTTTTTT. The rearrangement joins TRBV5-5 to TRBJ2-2; 10 bases agree with TRBD2. Germline assignment: CDR1 SGHKS and CDR2 YYEKEE (reference sequence). V shed 4 bases and J 4 bases; nucleotides not matched to a gene: 7. The CDR3 contains 16 residues.

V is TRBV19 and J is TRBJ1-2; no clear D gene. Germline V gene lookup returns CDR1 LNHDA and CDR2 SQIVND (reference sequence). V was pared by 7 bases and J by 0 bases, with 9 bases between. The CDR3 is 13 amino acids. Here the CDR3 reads CASNPYANYGYTF. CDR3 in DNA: TGTGCCAGTAATCCCTACGCTAACTATGGCTACACCTTC. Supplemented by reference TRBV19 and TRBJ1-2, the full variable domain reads DGGITQSPKYLFRKEGQNVTLSCEQNLNHDAMYWYRQDPGQGLRLIYYSQIVNDFQKGDIAEGYSVSREKKESFPLTVTSAQKNPTAFYLCASNPYANYGYTFGSGTRLTVV.

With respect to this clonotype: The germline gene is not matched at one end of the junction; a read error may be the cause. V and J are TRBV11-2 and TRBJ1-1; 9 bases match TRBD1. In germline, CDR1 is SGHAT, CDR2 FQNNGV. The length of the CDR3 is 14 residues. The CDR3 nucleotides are TGTGCCAGCAGCTTGACAGGGGGTGAAACTGAAGCTTTATTT. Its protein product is CASSLTGGETEALF.

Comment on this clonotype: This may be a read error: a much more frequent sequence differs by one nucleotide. The CDR3 DNA reads TGTGCCAGCAGCGCGCGGACAAGGAACTTCCACGAGCAGTACTTC. Its translation is CASSARTRNFHEQYF. The chain carries TRBV11-2 and TRBJ2-7; TRBD1 is a possible D gene (5 bases). Trimming removed 5 bases from V and 5 bases from J, with 19 bases in between. Germline V lookup: CDR1 SGHAT, CDR2 FQNNGV. The CDR3 is 15 residues long.

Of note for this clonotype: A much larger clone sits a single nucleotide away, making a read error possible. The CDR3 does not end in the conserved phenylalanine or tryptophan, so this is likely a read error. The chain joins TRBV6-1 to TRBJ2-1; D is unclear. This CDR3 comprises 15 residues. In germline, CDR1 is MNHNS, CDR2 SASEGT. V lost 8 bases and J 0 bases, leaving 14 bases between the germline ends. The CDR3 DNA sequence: TGTGCCAGCTCCCGATCGGCCCCCTCCTACAATGAGCAGTTCTTG. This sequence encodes CASSRSAPSYNEQFL.

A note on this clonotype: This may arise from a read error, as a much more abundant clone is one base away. The CDR3 DNA is TGTGCCAGCAGTGAAGCGGTTATTGGGACAGGGAGCTCCTACGACCAGTACTTC. Its translation is CASSEAVIGTGSSYDQYF. The rearrangement uses TRBV6-1 and TRBJ2-7, with TRBD1 matching over 9 bases. The germline V gene has CDR1 MNHNS and CDR2 SASEGT. CDR3 length: 18 amino acids.

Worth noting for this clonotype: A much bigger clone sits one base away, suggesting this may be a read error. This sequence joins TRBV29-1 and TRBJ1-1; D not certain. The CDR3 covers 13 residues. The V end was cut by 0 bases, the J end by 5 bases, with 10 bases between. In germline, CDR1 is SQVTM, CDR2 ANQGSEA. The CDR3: CSVEDTRWTEAFF. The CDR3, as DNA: TGCAGCGTTGAAGATACAAGGTGGACTGAAGCTTTCTTT. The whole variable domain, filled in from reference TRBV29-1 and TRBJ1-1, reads SAVISQKPSRDICQRGTSLTIQCQVDSQVTMMFWYRQQPGQSLTLIATANQGSEATYESGFVIDKFPISRPNLTFSTLTVSNMSPEDSSIYLCSVEDTRWTEAFFGQGTRLTVV.

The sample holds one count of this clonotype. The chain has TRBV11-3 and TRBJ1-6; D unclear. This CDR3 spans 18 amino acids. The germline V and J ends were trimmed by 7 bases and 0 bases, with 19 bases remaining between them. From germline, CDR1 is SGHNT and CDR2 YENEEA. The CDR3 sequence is CASNPEEEVHSYNSPLHF. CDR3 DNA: TGTGCCAGCAATCCCGAGGAGGAAGTACACTCCTATAATTCACCCCTCCACTTT.

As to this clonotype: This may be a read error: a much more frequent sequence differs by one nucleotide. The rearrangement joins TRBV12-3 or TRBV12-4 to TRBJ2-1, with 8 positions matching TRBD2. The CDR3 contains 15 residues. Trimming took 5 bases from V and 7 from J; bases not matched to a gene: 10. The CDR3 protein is CASSPGGVEPNEQFF. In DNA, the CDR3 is TGTGCCAGCAGTCCCGGGGGGGTGGAACCTAATGAGCAGTTCTTC.

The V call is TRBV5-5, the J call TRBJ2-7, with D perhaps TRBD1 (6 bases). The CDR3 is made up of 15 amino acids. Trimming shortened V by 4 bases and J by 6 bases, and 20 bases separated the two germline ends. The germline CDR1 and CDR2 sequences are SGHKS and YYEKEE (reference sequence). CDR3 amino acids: CASSPAGTTDCEQYF. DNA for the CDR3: TGTGCCAGCAGCCCCGCCGGGACAACGGACTGCGAGCAGTACTTC.

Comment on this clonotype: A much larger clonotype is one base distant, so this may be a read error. Here the CDR3 DNA reads TGTGTCAGCAGCCACCGAGGGGGTCCGGCCGGGGAGCTGTTTTTT. Protein: CVSSHRGGPAGELFF. V gene TRBV6-5 combines with J gene TRBJ2-2; D possibly corresponds to TRBD1 (6 bases). CDR3 length equals 15 residues. The V gene's germline CDR1 is MNHEY and CDR2 SVGAGI.

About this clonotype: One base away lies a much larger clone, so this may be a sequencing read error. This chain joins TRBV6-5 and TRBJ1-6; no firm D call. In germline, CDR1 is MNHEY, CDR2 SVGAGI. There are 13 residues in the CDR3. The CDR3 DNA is TGTGCCAGCAGTTACGTCAACAATTCACCCTTCCACTTT. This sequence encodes CASSYVNNSPFHF.

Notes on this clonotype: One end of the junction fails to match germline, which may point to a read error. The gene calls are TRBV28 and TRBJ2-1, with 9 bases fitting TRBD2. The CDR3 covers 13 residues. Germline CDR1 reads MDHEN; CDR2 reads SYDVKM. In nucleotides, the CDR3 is TGTGCCTCACGGCGGGGGGGCTACAATGGGCAGTTCTTC. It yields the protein CASRRGGYNGQFF. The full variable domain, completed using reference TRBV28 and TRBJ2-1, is DVKVTQSSRYLVKRTGEKVFLECVQDMDHENMFWYRQDPGLGLRLIYFSYDVKMKEKGDIPEGYSVSREKKERFSLILESASTNQTSMYLCASRRGGYNGQFFGPGTRLTVL.

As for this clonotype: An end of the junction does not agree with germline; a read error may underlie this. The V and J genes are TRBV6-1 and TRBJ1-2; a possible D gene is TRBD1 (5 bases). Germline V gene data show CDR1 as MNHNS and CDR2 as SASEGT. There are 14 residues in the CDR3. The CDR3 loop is CANSEGRPNYDYTF. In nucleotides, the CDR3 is TGTGCCAACAGCGAGGGGCGGCCCAACTATGACTACACCTTC.

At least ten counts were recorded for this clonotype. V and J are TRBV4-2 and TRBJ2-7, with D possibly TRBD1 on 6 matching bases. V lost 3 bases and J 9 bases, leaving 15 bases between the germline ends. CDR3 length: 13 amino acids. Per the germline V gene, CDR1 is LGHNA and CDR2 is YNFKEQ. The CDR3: CASSHEAEGGQYF. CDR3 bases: TGTGCCAGCAGCCATGAAGCGGAAGGGGGGCAGTACTTC.

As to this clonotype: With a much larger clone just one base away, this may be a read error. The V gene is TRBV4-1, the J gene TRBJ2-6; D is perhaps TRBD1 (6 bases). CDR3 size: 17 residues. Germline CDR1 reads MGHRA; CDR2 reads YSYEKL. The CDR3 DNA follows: TGCGCCAGCAGCCAAACAACAGGGTCAGCTGGGGCCAACGTCCAGACTTTC. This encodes CASSQTTGSAGANVQTF.

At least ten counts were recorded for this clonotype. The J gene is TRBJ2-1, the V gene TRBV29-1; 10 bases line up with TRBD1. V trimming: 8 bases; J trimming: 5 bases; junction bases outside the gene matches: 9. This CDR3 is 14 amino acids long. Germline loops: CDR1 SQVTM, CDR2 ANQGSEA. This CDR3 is CSTQGDRGNNEQFF. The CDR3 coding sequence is TGCAGCACTCAAGGGGACAGGGGAAACAATGAGCAGTTCTTC.